The source of this T cell receptor (beta chain) is a study of blood T cells in healthy people across ages. Study as a whole: Template switching captured about one barcoded beta molecule per two T cells.

Each donor had 9 to 10 milliliters of peripheral blood drawn. Study observations and caveats: Per-million-T-cell TCR beta diversity fell roughly linearly with age. PBMCs left unsorted prevented a conclusive naive versus antigen-experienced comparison.

Primers used in a second PCR of roughly 7 to 12 cycles were a sample-barcoded 5' primer and a J-beta primer mix. MiXCR, run by TCRdb on the 5' RACE reads, gives a single entry per CDR3 protein. The sample carries hundreds of thousands of distinct CDR3 sequences, roughly 30% recorded once. This clonotype was seen repeatedly, ten times or more. The antigen remains undetermined. The sample consisted of blood. The source is a woman older than 75 in good health.

CDR3 sequence reads: CSASSQGVDFSYEQYF. CDR3 nucleotides: TGCAGTGCTAGCTCCCAGGGGGTGGACTTCTCCTACGAGCAGTACTTC. The chain uses TRBV20-1 and TRBJ2-7; 7 nucleotides line up with TRBD1. The J segment lost 0 bases and the V segment lost 3 bases, leaving 11 bases of the junction unmatched. CDR1 DFQATT and CDR2 SNEGSKA come from the germline V gene (reference sequence). The CDR3 contains 16 residues.